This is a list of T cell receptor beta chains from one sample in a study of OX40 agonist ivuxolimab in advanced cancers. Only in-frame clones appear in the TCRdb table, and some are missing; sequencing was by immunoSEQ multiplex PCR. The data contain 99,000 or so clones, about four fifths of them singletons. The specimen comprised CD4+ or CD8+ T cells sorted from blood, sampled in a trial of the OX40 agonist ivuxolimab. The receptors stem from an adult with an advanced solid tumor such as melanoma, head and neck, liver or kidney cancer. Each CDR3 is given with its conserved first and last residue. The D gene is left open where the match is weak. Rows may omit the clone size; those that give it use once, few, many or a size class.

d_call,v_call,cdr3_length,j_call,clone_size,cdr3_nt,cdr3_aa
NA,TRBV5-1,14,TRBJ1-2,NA,TGCGCCAGCAGCCCGGAGAGGGCTGGCTATGGCTACACCTTC,CASSPERAGYGYTF
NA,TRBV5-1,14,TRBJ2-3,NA,TGCGCCAGCAGCTTGGGCCTAGACACAGATACGCAGTATTTT,CASSLGLDTDTQYF
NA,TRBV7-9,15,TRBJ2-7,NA,TGTGCCAGCAGCCTTGGAAACAGGGATGTCTACGAGCAGTACTTC,CASSLGNRDVYEQYF
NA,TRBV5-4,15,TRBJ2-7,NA,TGTGCCAGCAGCTGGGCGGGGGCTGTCTCCTACGAGCAGTACTTC,CASSWAGAVSYEQYF
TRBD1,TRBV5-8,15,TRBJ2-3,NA,TGTGCCAGCAGGCCCCCCGGGACAGCATCAGATACGCAGTATTTT,CASRPPGTASDTQYF
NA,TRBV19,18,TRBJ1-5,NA,TGTGCCAGTAGTATTCTGGGTCTGACCGGGAATAGCAATCAGCCCCAGCATTTT,CASSILGLTGNSNQPQHF
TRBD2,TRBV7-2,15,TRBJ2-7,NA,TGTGCCAGCAGCTCCCAGGGACTAACCATGGACGAGCAGTACTTC,CASSSQGLTMDEQYF
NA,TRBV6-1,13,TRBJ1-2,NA,TGTGCCAGCAGTGAGGGACTCTTAATGAGCTACACCTTC,CASSEGLLMSYTF
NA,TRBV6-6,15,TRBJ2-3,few,TGTGCCAGCAGTTACCGGGGAGCGGCCCCAGATACGCAGTATTTT,CASSYRGAAPDTQYF
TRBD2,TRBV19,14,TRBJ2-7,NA,TGTGCCAGTAGCGTTGGGCTAGCGGGCTACGAGCAGTACTTC,CASSVGLAGYEQYF
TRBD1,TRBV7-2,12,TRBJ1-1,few,TGTGCCAGCAGCATAGGACAGGGTGAAGCTTTCTTT,CASSIGQGEAFF
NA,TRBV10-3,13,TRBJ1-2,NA,TGTGCCATCAGTGAGTCAGGATTTTATGGCTACACCTTC,CAISESGFYGYTF
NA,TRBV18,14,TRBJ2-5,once,TGTGCCAGCTCACCGGGTAGCATGATGGAGACCCAGTACTTC,CASSPGSMMETQYF
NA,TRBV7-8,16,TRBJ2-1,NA,TGTGCCAGCAGCTTAAGGAGTTTCGGGTCCAGCAATGAGCAGTTCTTC,CASSLRSFGSSNEQFF
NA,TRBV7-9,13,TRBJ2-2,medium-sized,TGTGCCAGCACCCTTAGCTTGGGCGGGGAGCTGTTTTTT,CASTLSLGGELFF
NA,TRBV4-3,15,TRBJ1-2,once,TGCGCCAGCAGCCTATTGCGGGACACCGTCTATGGCTACACCTTC,CASSLLRDTVYGYTF
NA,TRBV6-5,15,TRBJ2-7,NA,TGTGCCAGCAGTTACATAGGGGCAAGCTCCTACGAGCAGTACTTC,CASSYIGASSYEQYF
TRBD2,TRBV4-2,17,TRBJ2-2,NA,TGTGCCAGCAGCCAAGAGGTGATAGCGGGAGCAACCGGGGAGCTGTTTTTT,CASSQEVIAGATGELFF
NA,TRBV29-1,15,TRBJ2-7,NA,TGCAGCGTTGACGGAAGGGGGAATAGCGACGGCGAGCAGTACTTC,CSVDGRGNSDGEQYF
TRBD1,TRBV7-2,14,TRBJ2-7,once,TGTGCCAGCAGCTTGGACAGGGGGCATTATGAGCAGTACTTC,CASSLDRGHYEQYF
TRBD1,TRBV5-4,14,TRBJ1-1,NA,TGTGCCAGCAGCGGTCAGGGGGCAAACACTGAAGCTTTCTTT,CASSGQGANTEAFF
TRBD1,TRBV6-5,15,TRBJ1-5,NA,TGTGCCAGCAGCAGGACAGGCGATAGCAATCAGCCCCAGCATTTT,CASSRTGDSNQPQHF
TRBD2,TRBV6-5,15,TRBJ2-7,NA,TGTGCCAGCAGTTACTCGACTAGCGGTACCTACGAGCAGTACTTC,CASSYSTSGTYEQYF
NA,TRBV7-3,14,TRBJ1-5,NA,TGTGCCAGCAGCTTAATGAGCATCAATCAGCCCCAGCATTTT,CASSLMSINQPQHF
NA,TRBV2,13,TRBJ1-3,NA,TGTGCCAGCAGCAACCCGGACAGCTCCGGGTCATATTTT,CASSNPDSSGSYF